This T cell receptor beta chain appears in the sequencing data of a study of shared T cell receptors in the human thymus. CDR1 is GTSNPN and CDR2 is SVGIG in the germline V gene (reference sequence). The V and J ends lost 2 bases and 7 bases, in that order; junction bases with no gene match: 9. The CDR3 has 14 amino acids. Clones were read by immunoSEQ multiplex PCR, and TCRdb kept only the in-frame ones, dropping some. The sample consists of about 380,000 clones, 85% to 95% of them appearing once. Sequenced sample: thymocytes. The chain uses TRBV30 and TRBJ1-2, with 8 positions matching TRBD1. The receptor was derived from a human donor. The DNA of the CDR3 is TGTGCCTGGAGTCCCCGCCAGGGGGCTCGTGGCTACACCTTC. As protein: CAWSPRQGARGYTF.